This T cell receptor beta chain was observed in a study of CD8 T cells in ankylosing spondylitis. The TCR beta libraries were generated through quantitative 5'-RACE incorporating molecular barcodes. TCRdb recomputed calls from the 5' RACE reads with MiXCR, one row per CDR3 protein. The table has roughly 230,000 distinct CDR3 sequences, about 10% seen once. This clonotype was seen ten or more times. The material sequenced was blood, either unsorted or a sorted T cell fraction (not recorded which). This TCR came from a male donor with ankylosing spondylitis or in good health (not recorded which).

The CDR3 nucleotides read TGCGCCAGCAGCTCGGTAATCGGGAATGAGCAGTTCTTC. Its protein product is CASSSVIGNEQFF. The chain is built from TRBV5-1 and TRBJ2-1, with D unclear. V dropped 3 bases and J dropped 7 bases, with 11 bases sitting between them. Per germline, CDR1 SGHRS and CDR2 YFSETQ. This CDR3 has 13 amino acids.